This T cell receptor beta chain was obtained from a study of blood T cells in healthy people across ages. Whole-study results and caveats: While age rose, TCR beta diversity per million T cells dropped in a roughly linear way. Underestimates were what the diversity estimates from one million T cells were considered to be.

Each donor's blood draw was roughly 10 milliliters of peripheral blood. This clonotype was picked up many times. Its specificity is not known. For the second PCR, which ran for about 7 to 11 cycles, a sample-barcoded 5' primer and a J-beta primer mix were used. TCRdb used MiXCR to reprocess the 5' RACE reads, holding one entry per CDR3 protein. This table has some 1.4 million distinct CDR3 sequences, approximately 38% appearing once. The germline gives CDR1 ENHRY, CDR2 SYGVKD. Trimming cost V 4 bases and J 2 bases, with 13 bases left between them. This CDR3 has 15 amino acids. V usage is TRBV10-3 and J usage is TRBJ2-3, with D possibly being TRBD2 (6 bases). The sequenced material came from blood. The receptor was isolated from a woman between 18 and 29 years old in good health. The CDR3 here is CAISGGALVTDTQYF. The CDR3 DNA is TGTGCCATCAGTGGCGGGGCTTTAGTCACAGATACGCAGTATTTT.